This entry lists 6 T cell receptor beta chains sequenced from one sample in a study of blood T cell repertoires in COVID-19. Sequencing was performed with immunoSEQ multiplex PCR; in TCRdb, only in-frame clones are kept and a portion is missing. In the table there are around 94,000 clones, around 92% of which are singletons. The sequenced sample was peripheral blood. These receptors were collected from a man aged 18 to 30 with acute or convalescent COVID-19.

The J gene is TRBJ2-1, the V gene TRBV11-2; a weak D match, TRBD1 (6 bases). Germline V gene sequence: CDR1 SGHAT, CDR2 FQNNGV. V dropped 4 bases and J dropped 7 bases, with 14 bases sitting between them. This CDR3 contains 14 residues. DNA for the CDR3: TGTGCCAGCAGCTCATACAGGGTAAGGAATGAGCAGTTCTTC. It translates to CASSSYRVRNEQFF. Supplemented by reference TRBV11-2 and TRBJ2-1, the full variable domain reads EAGVAQSPRYKIIEKRQSVAFWCNPISGHATLYWYQQILGQGPKLLIQFQNNGVVDDSQLPKDRFSAERLKGVDSTLKIQPAKLEDSAVYLCASSSYRVRNEQFFGPGTRLTVL.

The gene calls are TRBV19 and TRBJ1-1; D is unclear. Trimming stripped 3 bases from V and 1 base from J, with 9 bases between. Germline CDR1 is LNHDA and CDR2 is SQIVND (reference sequence). The CDR3 is 14 amino acids. In DNA, the CDR3 is TGTGCCAGTAGTATCCCCGTCTGGAACACTGAAGCTTTCTTT. Translating gives CASSIPVWNTEAFF.

The rearrangement joins TRBV27 to TRBJ1-2, with 8 bases fitting TRBD1. Unmatched junction bases numbered 9, after V lost 5 bases and J lost 1 base. Germline V lookup: CDR1 MNHEY, CDR2 SMNVEV (reference sequence). The CDR3 is 16 residues long. CDR3 in DNA: TGTGCCAGCAGTCGGACAGGGCTAGGGGGTAACTATGGCTACACCTTC. It translates to CASSRTGLGGNYGYTF.

The chain links TRBV5-4 to TRBJ1-4; a weak D match, TRBD1 (6 bases). Looked up from germline, CDR1 is SGHNT and CDR2 is YYREEE (reference sequence). CDR3 length equals 14 residues. Trimming stripped 2 bases from V and 7 bases from J, with 12 bases between. The CDR3 is CASSLGGDSEKLFF. The CDR3 DNA sequence: TGTGCCAGCAGCTTAGGGGGGGATAGTGAAAAACTGTTTTTT.

The chain has TRBV5-4 and TRBJ1-1, with D tentatively TRBD1 (5 bases). The CDR3 sequence is 15 residues long. The germline V and J ends were trimmed by 4 bases and 1 base, with 14 bases remaining between them. CDR1 SGHNT and CDR2 YYREEE come from the germline V gene (reference sequence). CDR3 coding DNA: TGTGCCAGCAGCGCCGGGGGGAGGGAGAACACTGAAGCTTTCTTT. This codes for CASSAGGRENTEAFF.

V gene TRBV9 combines with J gene TRBJ2-1; 12 nucleotides match TRBD2. Trimming removed 0 bases from V and 13 bases from J; junction bases left unmatched: 5. CDR1 and CDR2 from the germline V gene are SGDLS and YYNGEE. CDR3 size: 14 residues. CDR3: CASSVETSGGKQFF. The CDR3, as DNA: TGTGCCAGCAGCGTAGAAACTAGCGGGGGGAAACAGTTCTTC.